This is a list of T cell receptor beta chains from one sample in a study of T cells in Graves' hyperthyroidism and ophthalmopathy. TCRdb reanalysed the multiplex PCR reads using MiXCR and keeps one entry per CDR3 protein. The data show 220,000 or so distinct CDR3 sequences, over 15% seen once. Sequencing was done on a sample of blood. The receptors were gathered from a young woman with Graves' ophthalmopathy. The CDR3 runs from the conserved cysteine through the conserved F or W. A D gene is named only where the DNA matches it firmly. Expanded clones get a size class; other rows say once, few or many, or leave the size out.

clone_size,v_call,d_call,j_call,cdr3_nt,cdr3_aa
NA,TRBV20-1,TRBD2,TRBJ2-1,TGCAGTGCTAGAGCCGGGACTAGCGGGAGGTATGAGCAGTTCTTC,CSARAGTSGRYEQFF
many,TRBV28,TRBD2,TRBJ2-7,TGTGCCAGCAGTAAGCCCGTCGGACTAGAAATAAACTACGAGCAGTACTTC,CASSKPVGLEINYEQYF
many,TRBV6-1,NA,TRBJ1-6,TGTGCCAGCAGGGGCTCCAGGGGCGGACGGGTCAATAATTCACCCCTCCACTTT,CASRGSRGGRVNNSPLHF
many,TRBV20-1,TRBD2,TRBJ2-1,TGCAGTGCTAGAGATCTAGCGGGGGGGCCTCTTGAGCAGTTCTTC,CSARDLAGGPLEQFF
few,TRBV6-1,NA,TRBJ1-4,TGTGCCAGCAGTGAAATGGGGACAAAAAATGAAAAACTGTTTTTT,CASSEMGTKNEKLFF
few,TRBV20-1,TRBD2,TRBJ2-6,TGCAGTGTCCATTCACCCGGGAGGGGAGCGGACCGTTCTGGGGCCAACGTCCTGACTTTC,CSVHSPGRGADRSGANVLTF
NA,TRBV18,NA,TRBJ1-4,TGTGCCAGCTCACCACCGAACAGCGCAACTAATGAAAAACTGTTTTTT,CASSPPNSATNEKLFF
many,TRBV7-2,NA,TRBJ1-2,TGTGCCAGCTCCCCGGCGTGGGGGAGAAATGGCTACACCTTC,CASSPAWGRNGYTF
many,TRBV29-1,TRBD2,TRBJ2-1,TGCAGCGTTGAAGGCCCTGAGGCGCTAGCGGGAGGAGCTTCCTACAATGAGCAGTTCTTC,CSVEGPEALAGGASYNEQFF
many,TRBV24-1,NA,TRBJ2-3,TGTGCCACCAGTTCGCGGTTACTCGAAACAGATACGCAGTATTTT,CATSSRLLETDTQYF
many,TRBV10-3,TRBD2,TRBJ2-1,TGTGCCACCCAACCGACTAGCGGGACGGGGAATGAGCAGTTCTTC,CATQPTSGTGNEQFF
NA,TRBV15,NA,TRBJ1-2,TGTGCCACCGGACCTGGAGGGCTACGAGGCTACACCTTC,CATGPGGLRGYTF
many,TRBV28,TRBD2,TRBJ2-3,TGTGCCAGCAGTTTTGGGGCGGGGGGCACAGATACGCAGTATTTT,CASSFGAGGTDTQYF
many,TRBV27,TRBD1,TRBJ1-2,TGTGCCAGCAGTCCCCGGACAGGGAGGGATGGCTACACCTTC,CASSPRTGRDGYTF
NA,TRBV19,NA,TRBJ1-5,TGTGCCAGTAGTATAGTCGCGTCGTATGGTGAGCCCCAGCATTTT,CASSIVASYGEPQHF
many,TRBV20-1,NA,TRBJ1-1,TGCAGTGCCAAAGGGGACACCTTGAACACTGAAGCTTTCTTT,CSAKGDTLNTEAFF
many,TRBV28,TRBD1,TRBJ1-2,TGTGCCAGCAGTTCCCCGGGACAGGGGGCTGGCTACACCTTC,CASSSPGQGAGYTF
NA,TRBV11-2,TRBD2,TRBJ2-3,TGTGCCAGCAGCTTTGGGACTAGCGGGGTCACAGATACGCAGTATTTT,CASSFGTSGVTDTQYF
many,TRBV7-2,TRBD2,TRBJ2-5,TGTGCCAGCAGCTTAGCGAAGCGGGGGGGTCAAGAGACCCAGTACTTC,CASSLAKRGGQETQYF
many,TRBV7-9,NA,TRBJ2-3,TGTGCCAGCAGCTTATGGGCATACCCGTCGCAGAATACCACAGATACGCAGTATTTT,CASSLWAYPSQNTTDTQYF
few,TRBV19,NA,TRBJ1-4,TGTGCCAGTATCAGTCTTGGGACTCCTAATGAAAAACTGTTTTTT,CASISLGTPNEKLFF
many,TRBV27,TRBD1,TRBJ1-2,TGTGCCAGCAGTTTTGACCGAGGACAGGGGGCGTCTGGCTACACCTTC,CASSFDRGQGASGYTF
many,TRBV15,TRBD1,TRBJ2-7,TGTGCCACCAGCGCGGGACAGGTCTCCTACGAGCAGTACTTC,CATSAGQVSYEQYF
many,TRBV3-1,NA,TRBJ2-7,TGTGCCAGCAGCCAAGATCCGGACCCGCGGGAGCAGTACTTC,CASSQDPDPREQYF
many,TRBV28,NA,TRBJ2-7,TGTGCCAGCGTGGGGGACGGTACGTTCTACGAGCAGTACTTC,CASVGDGTFYEQYF
NA,TRBV4-1,TRBD2,TRBJ2-3,TGCGCCAGCAGCCACCCCGGGACTAGCGGAACAGATACGCAGTATTTT,CASSHPGTSGTDTQYF
few,TRBV11-3,TRBD2,TRBJ2-3,TGTGCCAGCAGACTAGCGGGCGATTTTGATACGCAGTATTTT,CASRLAGDFDTQYF
many,TRBV28,NA,TRBJ1-1,TGTGCCAGCAGTTCAGGTCGGGAAGCTTTCTTT,CASSSGREAFF
NA,TRBV20-1,NA,TRBJ1-5,TGCAGTGCTAGAGATGCCAGTCATAGCAATCAGCCCCAGCATTTT,CSARDASHSNQPQHF
many,TRBV12-3/TRBV12-4,NA,TRBJ2-1,TGTGCCAGCACCGGAGTTAGCTCCTACAATGAGCAGTTCTTC,CASTGVSSYNEQFF
many,TRBV2,TRBD2,TRBJ2-3,TGTGCCAGCAGTGGTGAGGGACTAGTGTACACAGATACGCAGTATTTT,CASSGEGLVYTDTQYF
many,TRBV18,NA,TRBJ1-6,TGTGCCAGCTCACCCACGACAGGTGACAATTCACCCCTCCACTTT,CASSPTTGDNSPLHF
many,TRBV20-1,NA,TRBJ2-1,TGCAGTGCTGACTCACTTCGGCGGGACAACAATGAGCAGTTCTTC,CSADSLRRDNNEQFF
NA,TRBV20-1,NA,TRBJ1-5,TGCAGTGCTAGATCCAGGAGCAATCAGCCCCAGCATTTT,CSARSRSNQPQHF
many,TRBV28,NA,TRBJ2-4,TGTGCCAGCAGTTTTCAGGGGGCCGGTGGCGGGGGAATCAAAAACATTCAGTACTTC,CASSFQGAGGGGIKNIQYF
many,TRBV10-3,TRBD2,TRBJ2-7,TGTGCCATCAGTGGAAGGTTAGCGGGGCAAAACTACGAGCAGTACTTC,CAISGRLAGQNYEQYF
NA,TRBV11-2,TRBD2,TRBJ2-7,TGTGCCAGCAGCCCGAAGGGACTAGCCTCCTACGAGCAGTACTTC,CASSPKGLASYEQYF
NA,TRBV12-3/TRBV12-4,NA,TRBJ1-2,TGTGCCAGCGGTTTAGATATGACAGGACCCTATGGCTACACCTTC,CASGLDMTGPYGYTF
many,TRBV7-3,NA,TRBJ2-3,TGTGCCAGCAGCCCTGGGACTGGCCGACAGAATACGCAGTATTTT,CASSPGTGRQNTQYF
many,TRBV11-2,TRBD1,TRBJ2-1,TGTGCCAGCAGCTTAGGACAGGGCGTGTACAATGAGCAGTTCTTC,CASSLGQGVYNEQFF
NA,TRBV20-1,NA,TRBJ2-3,TGCAGTGCTAGGAAACTCTCTAGCACAGATACGCAGTATTTT,CSARKLSSTDTQYF
many,TRBV3-1,TRBD1,TRBJ1-1,TGTGCCAGCAGCCCAGGGACAGACACTGAAGCTTTCTTT,CASSPGTDTEAFF
many,TRBV5-1,NA,TRBJ2-4,TGCGCCAGCAGCTTGGGGGACCTACTAGCCAAAAACATTCAGTACTTC,CASSLGDLLAKNIQYF
NA,TRBV4-2,TRBD2,TRBJ2-3,TGTGCCAGCAGCCAAGAAGGGCTAGCGGGAGTAGATACGCAGTATTTT,CASSQEGLAGVDTQYF
many,TRBV30,NA,TRBJ1-2,TGTGCCTGGAGTGAAGGGATTCTCTATGGCTACACCTTC,CAWSEGILYGYTF
many,TRBV5-1,NA,TRBJ2-3,TGCGCCAGCAGCTTGAATACGGGAGAGCTCACAGATACGCAGTATTTT,CASSLNTGELTDTQYF
many,TRBV10-3,NA,TRBJ1-6,TGTGCCGCCAGCGAGGGTCAATCACCCCTCCACTTT,CAASEGQSPLHF